This T cell receptor beta chain was captured by sequencing in a study of T cell changes during pregnancy in multiple sclerosis (dated by TCRdb to the late 2010s). Study-level background: The study looked at changes in the T cell repertoire across pregnancy in women with multiple sclerosis.

The junction shows trimming of 5 bases on V and 3 bases on J, and the gene matches do not reach 9 bases of it. CDR1 and CDR2 were assigned from the germline V gene as SGHTA and FQGNSA. Spanning cysteine to phenylalanine, the CDR3 consists of 15 amino acids. Only the CDR3 portion is preserved as DNA: 45 bases, with reading frame beginning at the first base. About this clone itself: Its specific antigen is unknown. The sample holds no much larger clone one base away, and base qualities are not on file.

Libraries came from the immunoSEQ multiplex PCR assay. TCRdb stores this immuneACCESS table with in-frame sequences only. Part of the clones is absent; in the studies checked, under half of the shortfall reflects unresolved V genes, and no reason is known for the rest. This sample holds 55,000 to 80,000 clones; 94% were observed only once. The ten most abundant clones make up more than 0.45% of the sample. Sequences were derived from peripheral blood, sampled in the third trimester of pregnancy. The clonotype comes from a female donor with multiple sclerosis, enrolled in a pregnancy study. The V and J genes are TRBV7-2 and TRBJ2-7; 8 bases in between match TRBD1. The encoded CDR3 is CASSPSRTGNYEQYF. At the DNA level, the sequence is TGTGCCAGCAGCCCCAGCCGGACAGGGAACTACGAGCAGTACTTC.